Listed here are 26 T cell receptor beta chains from one sample, sequenced in a study of blood T cells in healthy people across ages. A sample-barcoded 5' primer and a J-beta primer mix were used in a second PCR of about 6 to 11 cycles. MiXCR was run by TCRdb on the 5' RACE reads, yielding one entry per CDR3 protein. Of 500,000 to 650,000 distinct CDR3 sequences detected, about 26% appear once; the ten largest clones hold approximately 4%. These same records also appear under a second study, on T cells of mothers and their children.

The material sequenced was blood. The receptors here all came from a boy aged 2 to 9 in good health.

This clonotype was counted a few times. The chain joins TRBV7-9 to TRBJ1-5; possibly TRBD1 for D (5 bases). V lost 0 bases and J 4 bases, leaving 10 bases between the germline ends. The CDR3 is made up of 15 amino acids. CDR1 and CDR2 from the germline V gene are SEHNR and FQNEAQ (reference sequence). Written as DNA, the CDR3 is TGTGCCAGCAGCTTAGCCCGGGACCTAAATCAGCCCCAGCATTTT. Translating gives CASSLARDLNQPQHF.

V and J are TRBV19 and TRBJ1-1, with TRBD1 matching over 8 bases. Germline V lookup: CDR1 LNHDA, CDR2 SQIVND (reference sequence). The CDR3 extends over 15 amino acids. V gave up 5 bases and J gave up 1 base; unmatched junction bases: 6. The CDR3 spells CASSSWGTGNTEAFF. CDR3 coding DNA: TGTGCCAGTAGTTCCTGGGGGACAGGGAACACTGAAGCTTTCTTT.

Notes on this clonotype: The junction differs from germline at one of its ends, possibly a read error. The chain joins TRBV5-1 to TRBJ1-2, with a tentative D call TRBD1 (5 bases). CDR1 and CDR2 (germline): SGHRS, YFSETQ. The CDR3 is 14 residues long. CDR3: CASSLRGVNCGYTF. The CDR3 DNA sequence: TGCGCCAGCAGCTTGAGAGGGGTTAACTGTGGCTACACCTTC.

The rearrangement links TRBV4-1 to TRBJ2-1; D is unresolved. The V end lost 6 bases, the J end lost 8 bases, and 20 bases lay between the germline ends. Germline values: CDR1 MGHRA, CDR2 YSYEKL. CDR3 length: 15 residues. CDR3 loop: CASRPIGVPQDEQFF. As DNA, the CDR3 is TGCGCCAGCAGACCTATCGGAGTCCCCCAGGATGAGCAGTTCTTC.

This clonotype was observed a handful of times. CDR3 DNA: TGCGCCAGCAGCGGGGACAGTTTGAACACTGAAGCTTTCTTT. Its translation is CASSGDSLNTEAFF. This chain uses TRBV5-1 with TRBJ1-1; 7 bases line up with TRBD1. Germline CDR1 reads SGHRS; CDR2 reads YFSETQ. CDR3 length: 14 amino acids. The V gene end was trimmed by 4 bases and the J gene end by 0 bases; junction bases not matched to a gene: 3.

The genes are TRBV7-8 and TRBJ1-5, with D uncertain. Deletions cut 1 base from V and 2 bases from J, with 12 bases between. Germline values: CDR1 SGHVS, CDR2 FQNEAQ. There are 16 residues in the CDR3. This CDR3 is CASSLDRSLGNQPQHF. The CDR3 nucleotides are TGTGCCAGCAGCTTAGATCGGTCCCTCGGCAATCAGCCCCAGCATTTT.

CDR3 loop: CAISEVLAGGSYNEQFF. CDR3 nucleotides: TGTGCCATCAGTGAGGTACTAGCGGGGGGTTCCTACAATGAGCAGTTCTTC. The chain recombines TRBV10-3 with TRBJ2-1; 12 bases align to TRBD2. The germline gives CDR1 ENHRY, CDR2 SYGVKD. V trimming: 2 bases; J trimming: 1 base; junction bases outside the gene matches: 3. CDR3 length: 17 residues.

The V gene is TRBV20-1, the J gene TRBJ1-1, with D tentatively TRBD1 (6 bases). Germline V gives CDR1 DFQATT, CDR2 SNEGSKA (reference sequence). The CDR3 loop spans 14 amino acids. V dropped 3 bases and J dropped 5 bases, with 16 bases sitting between them. This CDR3 reads CSASLNGGWTEAFF. The CDR3 nucleotides read TGCAGTGCTAGCCTCAACGGGGGCTGGACTGAAGCTTTCTTT.

The sample holds a few counts of this clonotype. V usage is TRBV4-1 and J usage is TRBJ1-5; D perhaps matches TRBD1 (5 bases). V dropped 0 bases and J dropped 11 bases, with 26 bases sitting between them. This CDR3 spans 18 amino acids. CDR1 and CDR2 from the germline V gene are MGHRA and YSYEKL. The CDR3 here is CASSQEPFVRGVGGAQHF. The CDR3 nucleotides are TGCGCCAGCAGCCAAGAGCCTTTCGTAAGGGGAGTGGGGGGGGCCCAGCATTTT.

This clonotype was seen only a few times. The chain is built from TRBV11-2 and TRBJ1-3; the match to TRBD1 covers 8 bases. Germline-derived CDR1 and CDR2 are SGHAT and FQNNGV. The CDR3 extends over 15 amino acids. V lost 0 bases and J lost 4; bases outside the gene matches: 2. CDR3 sequence: CASSLDQGAGNTIYF. The CDR3 DNA is TGTGCCAGCAGCTTAGACCAGGGGGCCGGAAACACCATATATTTT.

This clonotype was seen a few times. The J gene is TRBJ2-1, the V gene TRBV7-9, with TRBD1 matching 8 bases. Germline assignment: CDR1 SEHNR and CDR2 FQNEAQ (reference sequence). The CDR3 totals 14 residues. V shed 5 bases and J 4 bases; nucleotides not matched to a gene: 4. For the CDR3, the DNA is TGTGCCAGCAGCGCCGGGACAGGATACAATGAGCAGTTCTTC. Translating it yields CASSAGTGYNEQFF.

The CDR3 spells CASSLGRQNTGETQYF. For the CDR3, the DNA is TGTGCCAGCAGCTTGGGGCGCCAAAATACGGGAGAGACCCAGTACTTC. V gene TRBV7-3 combines with J gene TRBJ2-5, with D possibly matching TRBD1 (5 bases). The germline CDR1 and CDR2 sequences are SGHTA and FQGTGA. CDR3 length: 16 residues. The V end was cut by 3 bases, the J end by 4 bases, with 18 bases between.

The chain recombines TRBV20-1 with TRBJ2-2, with TRBD2 matching 8 bases. The CDR3 covers 15 residues. V shed 6 bases, J shed 1 base, and the junction held 7 bases outside the gene matches. Germline V CDR1 and CDR2: DFQATT, SNEGSKA (reference sequence). The CDR3 DNA is TGCAGTGCATCCGGGCTAGCGGGGAACACCGGGGAGCTGTTTTTT. The encoded protein is CSASGLAGNTGELFF.

The genes are TRBV30 and TRBJ2-4, with TRBD1 identical over 9 bases. Looked up from germline, CDR1 is GTSNPN and CDR2 is SVGIG (reference sequence). This CDR3 is built from 16 residues. The junction had 10 bases not matched to a gene; V was cut back by 3 bases and J by 4 bases. Here the CDR3 DNA reads TGTGCCTGGAGGGCCACCGGGACAGGGATTAAAAACATTCAGTACTTC. Its translation: CAWRATGTGIKNIQYF. Full variable domain (outside the CDR3, taken from reference TRBV30 and TRBJ2-4): SQTIHQWPATLVQPVGSPLSLECTVEGTSNPNLYWYRQAAGRGLQLLFYSVGIGQISSEVPQNLSASRPQDRQFILSSKKLLLSDSGFYLCAWRATGTGIKNIQYFGAGTRLSVL.

This sequence joins TRBV10-3 and TRBJ1-1; D unresolved. From germline, CDR1 is ENHRY and CDR2 SYGVKD. The CDR3 contains 14 residues. V was cut by 4 bases and J by 1 base, with 10 bases left in between. The CDR3 DNA is TGTGCCATCAGTGCAGGCGGAAAGAACACTGAAGCTTTCTTT. It specifies CAISAGGKNTEAFF.

This clonotype was observed once. The chain links TRBV30 to TRBJ2-7; 8 bases are shared with TRBD1. Germline CDR1 GTSNPN, CDR2 SVGIG (reference sequence). V gave up 5 bases and J gave up 5 bases; unmatched junction bases: 5. The length of the CDR3 is 12 residues. CDR3 in amino acids: CAWEGQGNEQYF. The CDR3 DNA reads as TGTGCCTGGGAAGGACAGGGAAACGAGCAGTACTTC.

J is TRBJ2-4 and V is TRBV6-6; TRBD2 matches at 11 bases. This CDR3 contains 19 residues. Germline-derived CDR1 and CDR2 are MNHNY and SVGAGI (reference sequence). Trimming at V came to 6 bases and at J to 2 bases, leaving 15 bases not matched to a gene. Here the CDR3 reads CASRLAGGFGAEPKNIQYF. In nucleotides, the CDR3 is TGTGCCAGCAGATTAGCGGGAGGGTTTGGGGCTGAACCCAAAAACATTCAGTACTTC.

The rearrangement joins TRBV13 to TRBJ2-4, with TRBD1 as a possible D gene (6 bases). This CDR3 is built from 13 residues. The germline V gene has CDR1 PRHDT and CDR2 FYEKMQ (reference sequence). V was shortened by 5 bases and J by 5 bases, with 10 bases between the two germline ends. The CDR3 loop is CASSTRTENIQYF. CDR3 nucleotide sequence: TGTGCCAGCAGCACAAGGACAGAAAACATTCAGTACTTC.

The rearrangement uses TRBV9 and TRBJ1-4; the D is unclear. Germline V CDR1 and CDR2: SGDLS, YYNGEE. The CDR3 loop spans 13 amino acids. Trimming took 0 bases from V and 8 from J, leaving 8 bases between them. The CDR3 sequence: CASSVGVGEKLFF. The CDR3 DNA reads as TGTGCCAGCAGCGTAGGGGTAGGCGAAAAACTGTTTTTT.

The chain carries TRBV29-1 and TRBJ2-5, with D perhaps TRBD1 or TRBD2 (5 bases each). Looked up from germline, CDR1 is SQVTM and CDR2 is ANQGSEA. V lost 3 bases and J 1 base, leaving 21 bases between the germline ends. The CDR3 runs 17 residues. Here the CDR3 reads CSVEGSLTERVQETQYF. In DNA, the CDR3 is TGCAGCGTTGAGGGATCCCTGACAGAGAGGGTCCAAGAGACCCAGTACTTC.

This clonotype showed up just a few times. This sequence joins TRBV10-2 and TRBJ1-1, with a tentative D call TRBD1 (5 bases). V gave up 8 bases and J gave up 6 bases, with 16 bases separating them. Germline CDR1 is WSHSY and CDR2 is SAAADI. The CDR3 extends over 13 amino acids. CDR3 in DNA: TGCGCCAGCGGTGGACGAGGGGAACCTGAAGCTTTCTTT. It specifies CASGGRGEPEAFF.

The chain is built from TRBV20-1 and TRBJ1-4; 9 nucleotides match TRBD1. This CDR3 has 16 residues. The ends lost 5 bases at V and 8 bases at J; junction bases unmatched: 15. The germline CDR1 and CDR2 sequences are DFQATT and SNEGSKA (reference sequence). The CDR3 reads CSAFPRTGEGNEKLFF. The CDR3 bases are TGCAGTGCTTTCCCCCGGACAGGGGAGGGGAACGAAAAACTGTTTTTT.

This rearrangement joins TRBV7-8 to TRBJ2-3; D is possibly TRBD1 (6 bases). CDR1 is SGHVS and CDR2 is FQNEAQ in the germline V gene. V was trimmed by 5 bases and J by 5 bases, leaving 17 bases between them. This CDR3 is 15 amino acids long. Here the CDR3 reads CASSPGQLRKDTQYF. The DNA for the CDR3 is TGTGCCAGCAGCCCCGGACAGCTTCGGAAAGATACGCAGTATTTT.

The V and J genes are TRBV20-1 and TRBJ2-1; 9 bases line up with TRBD2. The germline CDR1 and CDR2 sequences are DFQATT and SNEGSKA (reference sequence). Trimming took 6 bases from V and 8 from J; bases not matched to a gene: 8. This CDR3 contains 13 residues. CDR3 region: CSAVPASGDEQFF. The CDR3 DNA sequence: TGCAGTGCCGTACCCGCTAGCGGGGATGAGCAGTTCTTC.

This clonotype was seen more than once but under ten times. The chain employs TRBV10-3 and TRBJ2-5, with D perhaps matching TRBD2 (6 bases). The CDR3 contains 14 residues. Germline V gives CDR1 ENHRY, CDR2 SYGVKD. Trimming took 3 bases from V and 4 from J, leaving 12 bases between them. The CDR3 DNA sequence: TGTGCCATCAGTGACCGGCAGGGAGGAGAGACCCAGTACTTC. Protein: CAISDRQGGETQYF.

The chain carries TRBV4-3 and TRBJ2-1, with a tentative D call TRBD2 (6 bases). Deletions cut 4 bases from V and 2 bases from J, with 9 bases between. The CDR3 covers 14 residues. Germline V gives CDR1 LGHNA, CDR2 YSLEER. This CDR3 reads CASSLGTPYNEQFF. In nucleotides, the CDR3 is TGCGCCAGCAGCCTAGGGACTCCCTACAATGAGCAGTTCTTC.